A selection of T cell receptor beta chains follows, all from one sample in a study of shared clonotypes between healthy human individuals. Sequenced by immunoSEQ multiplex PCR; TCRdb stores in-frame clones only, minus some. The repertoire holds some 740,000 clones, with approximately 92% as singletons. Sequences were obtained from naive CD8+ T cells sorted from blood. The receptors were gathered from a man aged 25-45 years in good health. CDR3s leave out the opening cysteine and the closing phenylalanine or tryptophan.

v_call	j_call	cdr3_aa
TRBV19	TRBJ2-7	ASSISGGHRGYEQY
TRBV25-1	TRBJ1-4	ASSEYYQGSNEKLF
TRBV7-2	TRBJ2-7	ASSLEHHYEQY
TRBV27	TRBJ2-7	ASSPTSSYEQY
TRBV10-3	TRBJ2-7	AISQVVGPSYEQY
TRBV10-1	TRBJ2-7	ASSATDKYEQY
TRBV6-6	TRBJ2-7	ASTDGSYEQY
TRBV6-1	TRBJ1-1	ASKEDRGNTEAF
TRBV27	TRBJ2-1	ASSLSGSSYNEQF
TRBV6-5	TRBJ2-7	ASSYGQDSYEQY
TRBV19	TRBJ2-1	ASSYYNEQF
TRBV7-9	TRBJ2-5	ASSSRLDPQETQY
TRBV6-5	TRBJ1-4	ASSYLSGEKLF
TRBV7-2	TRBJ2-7	ASSILAYEQY
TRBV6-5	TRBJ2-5	ASSYSGQKETQY
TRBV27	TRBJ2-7	ASSRTWSSYEQY